These 24 T cell receptor beta chains came from one sample sequenced in a study of beta chain features in type 1 diabetes. Reverse transcribing all isolated RNA meant expressed TCRB transcripts were sequenced. Measured with immunoSEQ multiplex PCR; TCRdb has only the in-frame clones, and not every one. The repertoire consists of fewer than 200,000 clones, with about 13% occurring once and the leading ten covering about 0.59%. Sequences were obtained from central memory CD4+ T cells from blood. The receptor source for this set is a woman between 18 and 30 years old in good health.

This clone was found a few times. The gene calls are TRBV7-2 and TRBJ1-1, with no clear D. V was trimmed by 4 bases and J by 2 bases, leaving 14 bases between them. The CDR3 sequence is 15 residues long. Germline V gene sequence: CDR1 SGHTA, CDR2 FQGNSA. CDR3 protein: CASSSGGRRNTEAFF. The CDR3 DNA follows: TGTGCCAGCAGCTCCGGAGGCCGTAGAAACACTGAAGCTTTCTTT. The full variable domain, rest sourced from reference TRBV7-2 and TRBJ1-1, is GAGVSQSPSNKVTEKGKDVELRCDPISGHTALYWYRQSLGQGLEFLIYFQGNSAPDKSGLPSDRFSAERTGGSVSTLTIQRTQQEDSAVYLCASSSGGRRNTEAFFGQGTRLTVV.

As DNA, the CDR3 is TGTGCCAGCAGCTTAGTTCGGGTCGATACGCAGTATTTT. Translating it yields CASSLVRVDTQYF. This chain joins TRBV7-2 and TRBJ2-3; D is undetermined. V was cut by 1 base and J by 6 bases, with 8 bases left in between. The germline V gene has CDR1 SGHTA and CDR2 FQGNSA. The CDR3 sequence is 13 residues long.

This clone came up a few times. The rearrangement uses TRBV29-1 and TRBJ2-3; either TRBD1 or TRBD2 may supply D (10 bases each). CDR1 and CDR2 (germline): SQVTM, ANQGSEA. The CDR3 consists of 18 residues. The ends were cut back, 4 bases at V and 4 bases at J, with 27 bases in the middle. The CDR3 is CSVGTGGLAGDGADTQYF. CDR3 DNA: TGCAGCGTTGGGACAGGGGGTCTAGCGGGAGATGGGGCAGATACGCAGTATTTT.

The chain recombines TRBV18 with TRBJ1-2; D ambiguous. Trimming cost V 0 bases and J 1 base, with 9 bases left between them. The CDR3 is 15 residues long. Germline assignment: CDR1 KGHSH and CDR2 LQKENI. The CDR3: CASSPPNRDNYGYTF. The CDR3 DNA is TGTGCCAGCTCACCACCGAACCGGGATAACTATGGCTACACCTTC.

The chain uses TRBV9 and TRBJ2-7; D gene uncertain. CDR3 size: 14 residues. Germline-derived CDR1 and CDR2 are SGDLS and YYNGEE. Trimming cost V 3 bases and J 0 bases, with 10 bases left between them. The CDR3 nucleotides read TGTGCCAGCAGCGCGACTCCATACTCCTACGAGCAGTACTTC. Encoded protein: CASSATPYSYEQYF. Using reference TRBV9 and TRBJ2-7 for the parts outside the CDR3, the full variable domain is DSGVTQTPKHLITATGQRVTLRCSPRSGDLSVYWYQQSLDQGLQFLIQYYNGEERAKGNILERFSAQQFPDLHSELNLSSLELGDSALYFCASSATPYSYEQYFGPGTRLTVT.

This clone was found a few times. This sample also contains other DNA sequences that code for the same CDR3. V usage is TRBV30 and J usage is TRBJ1-3, with a weak D call TRBD1 (5 bases). Germline V CDR1 and CDR2: GTSNPN, SVGIG (reference sequence). The CDR3 has 13 amino acids. Trimming took 2 bases from V and 1 from J, leaving 6 bases between them. CDR3 coding DNA: TGTGCCTGGAGTAGGGGTTCTGGAAACACCATATATTTT. Translated, it gives CAWSRGSGNTIYF.

This clone has just a few counts. This chain links TRBV25-1 with TRBJ1-5; tentative D call: TRBD1 (5 bases). The CDR3 has 15 amino acids. Per germline, CDR1 MGHDK and CDR2 SYGVNS. Deletions cut 1 base from V and 3 bases from J, with 10 bases between. CDR3 amino acids: CASSESRGLNQPQHF. CDR3 sequence (DNA): TGTGCCAGCAGTGAATCTAGGGGCCTCAATCAGCCCCAGCATTTT.

This clone has only a few counts. This chain uses TRBV5-4 with TRBJ2-3; TRBD2 might be the D (5 bases). Deletions cut 3 bases from V and 4 bases from J, with 9 bases between. Germline V CDR1 and CDR2: SGHNT, YYREEE (reference sequence). This CDR3 comprises 13 residues. The CDR3 region is CASSWSGPDTQYF. The CDR3 coding sequence is TGTGCCAGCAGCTGGAGCGGACCAGATACGCAGTATTTT.

This clone was observed a single time. The chain links TRBV7-2 to TRBJ1-2; D unclear. Trimming removed 1 base at V and 8 bases at J, with 14 bases between. CDR1 and CDR2 (germline): SGHTA, FQGNSA. The CDR3 runs to 14 residues. The CDR3, as DNA: TGTGCCAGCAGCTTAGAGCGCGGCGGGGTAGGCTACACCTTC. Translation gives CASSLERGGVGYTF.

V and J are TRBV5-6 and TRBJ2-7; D is undetermined. From germline, CDR1 is SGHDT and CDR2 YYEEEE. The ends were cut back, 2 bases at V and 0 bases at J, with 9 bases in the middle. This CDR3 region has 14 residues. The CDR3 region has the DNA TGTGCCAGCAGCTTTGGGCGATACTCCTACGAGCAGTACTTC. Translating gives CASSFGRYSYEQYF.

CDR3 sequence reads: CASRSGGSGANVLTF. The DNA for the CDR3 is TGTGCCAGCCGGTCGGGGGGGTCTGGGGCCAACGTCCTGACTTTC. The chain carries TRBV6-5 and TRBJ2-6, with 8 positions matching TRBD2. The CDR3 contains 15 residues. Germline V gene data show CDR1 as MNHEY and CDR2 as SVGAGI. The V and J ends lost 8 bases and 1 base, in that order; junction bases with no gene match: 4.

This clone was seen more than once but under ten times. The rearrangement joins TRBV28 to TRBJ1-5; 9 bases fit TRBD1. The CDR3 totals 14 residues. Germline V gene lookup returns CDR1 MDHEN and CDR2 SYDVKM. After removal of 6 bases from V and 7 bases from J, the junction contained 7 bases not matched to a gene. Here the CDR3 reads CASSPGTGWQPQHF. In DNA, the CDR3 is TGTGCCAGCAGCCCCGGGACAGGGTGGCAGCCCCAGCATTTT. Full variable domain (rest looked up from reference TRBV28 and TRBJ1-5): DVKVTQSSRYLVKRTGEKVFLECVQDMDHENMFWYRQDPGLGLRLIYFSYDVKMKEKGDIPEGYSVSREKKERFSLILESASTNQTSMYLCASSPGTGWQPQHFGDGTRLSIL.

The genes are TRBV4-2 and TRBJ2-7; 10 bases are shared with TRBD2. Germline CDR1 and CDR2: LGHNA and YNFKEQ. The length of the CDR3 is 13 residues. The V gene end was trimmed by 4 bases and the J gene end by 3 bases; junction bases not matched to a gene: 0. The CDR3 DNA sequence: TGTGCCAGCAGCCCTAGCGGGAGCTACGAGCAGTACTTC. It encodes CASSPSGSYEQYF.

This clone was seen a handful of times. This rearrangement joins TRBV7-3 to TRBJ1-1; 7 positions agree with TRBD1. V dropped 5 bases and J dropped 4; count of bases not matched to a gene: 7. This CDR3 is built from 14 residues. Germline V gives CDR1 SGHTA, CDR2 FQGTGA. In DNA, the CDR3 is TGTGCCAGCAGCCTACTACAGGGGCTCACTGAAGCTTTCTTT. This codes for CASSLLQGLTEAFF.

This chain uses TRBV28 with TRBJ2-1, with D maybe TRBD1 (6 bases). V was shortened by 4 bases and J by 4 bases, with 17 bases between the two germline ends. There are 16 residues in the CDR3. Per the germline V gene, CDR1 is MDHEN and CDR2 is SYDVKM. CDR3 in amino acids: CASSSLGTRVYNEQFF. The CDR3 DNA sequence: TGTGCCAGCAGTTCTCTCGGGACAAGGGTGTACAATGAGCAGTTCTTC.

This clone appeared a few times. The chain employs TRBV29-1 and TRBJ1-2; no definite D call. This CDR3 region has 12 residues. The germline V gene has CDR1 SQVTM and CDR2 ANQGSEA. Trimming removed 5 bases at V and 8 bases at J, with 15 bases between. The CDR3 loop reads CSVSGERYGYTF. CDR3 DNA: TGCAGCGTTTCCGGGGAACGGTACGGCTACACCTTC.

The sample holds a few counts of this clone. The chain carries TRBV28 and TRBJ2-1; possibly TRBD2 for D (6 bases). V was shortened by 7 bases and J by 6 bases, with 19 bases between the two germline ends. CDR1 is MDHEN and CDR2 is SYDVKM in the germline V gene. This CDR3 contains 15 residues. CDR3 region: CASIGPSGSGNEQFF. The CDR3 region has the DNA TGTGCCAGCATCGGACCGTCCGGGAGCGGCAATGAGCAGTTCTTC.

The rearrangement uses TRBV29-1 and TRBJ2-5; D is possibly TRBD2 (7 bases). V was trimmed by 4 bases and J by 4 bases, leaving 16 bases between them. This CDR3 has 14 residues. CDR1 is SQVTM, CDR2 ANQGSEA, per germline. CDR3 protein: CSVGPGGGRETQYF. The DNA of the CDR3 is TGCAGCGTTGGTCCTGGGGGGGGGCGAGAGACCCAGTACTTC.

This clone was detected only a few times. The genes are TRBV28 and TRBJ1-2, with 8 bases identical to TRBD1. CDR1 and CDR2 from the germline V gene are MDHEN and SYDVKM. CDR3 length: 13 residues. J was trimmed by 5 bases and V by 4 bases; bases with no gene match: 3. The CDR3 spells CASSSGQEYGYTF. CDR3 bases: TGTGCCAGCAGTTCGGGACAGGAGTATGGCTACACCTTC.

This clone showed up just a few times. The chain links TRBV5-1 to TRBJ2-1; 7 bases are shared with TRBD2. CDR1 is SGHRS and CDR2 is YFSETQ in the germline V gene. The CDR3 runs to 15 residues. The J segment lost 4 bases and the V segment lost 0 bases, leaving 4 bases of the junction unmatched. For the CDR3, the DNA is TGCGCCAGCAGCTTGGGGGCGGGAGAATACAATGAGCAGTTCTTC. Encoded protein: CASSLGAGEYNEQFF. Full variable domain (remainder filled in from reference TRBV5-1 and TRBJ2-1): KAGVTQTPRYLIKTRGQQVTLSCSPISGHRSVSWYQQTPGQGLQFLFEYFSETQRNKGNFPGRFSGRQFSNSRSEMNVSTLELGDSALYLCASSLGAGEYNEQFFGPGTRLTVL.

This clone has only a few counts. This sequence joins TRBV28 and TRBJ1-5; 10 nucleotides match TRBD1. The CDR3 totals 15 residues. CDR1 MDHEN and CDR2 SYDVKM come from the germline V gene. Unmatched junction bases numbered 5, after V lost 3 bases and J lost 6 bases. The CDR3 loop is CASSFDRGQAQPQHF. The DNA for the CDR3 is TGTGCCAGCAGTTTCGACAGGGGGCAGGCTCAGCCCCAGCATTTT.

The CDR3 reads CASSERPPRQDTQYF. The CDR3 nucleotides are TGTGCCAGCAGTGAAAGGCCTCCAAGACAAGATACGCAGTATTTT. The V call is TRBV6-1, the J call TRBJ2-3; no firm D call. This CDR3 spans 15 amino acids. Germline V gene data show CDR1 as MNHNS and CDR2 as SASEGT. V lost 2 bases and J 5 bases, leaving 14 bases between the germline ends.

This clone was detected only a few times. The chain links TRBV2 to TRBJ1-2; tentative D call: TRBD1 (5 bases). Germline assignment: CDR1 SNHLY and CDR2 FYNNEI. The length of the CDR3 is 14 residues. Trimming removed 8 bases from V and 2 bases from J, with 15 bases in between. The CDR3 loop reads CASERHQGNYGYTF. As DNA, the CDR3 is TGTGCCAGCGAACGCCACCAGGGAAACTATGGCTACACCTTC.

The J gene is TRBJ1-5, the V gene TRBV7-8; D is perhaps TRBD1 (5 bases). Trimming removed 1 base from V and 3 bases from J, with 16 bases in between. CDR3 size: 17 residues. Germline CDR1 and CDR2: SGHVS and FQNEAQ. The CDR3 region is CASSLGSGAPPNQPQHF. CDR3 coding DNA: TGTGCCAGCAGCTTAGGGTCTGGGGCTCCACCCAATCAGCCCCAGCATTTT.